This is a list of T cell receptor beta chains from one sample in a study of sequential checkpoint blockade in melanoma. Method: immunoSEQ multiplex PCR; TCRdb's copy keeps in-frame clones and lacks some. The sample has tens of thousands of clones; almost 85% are singletons. Sequencing used CD8+ T cells sorted from blood (inferred from file names), obtained from a patient given nivolumab and ipilimumab in sequence. The source is a human donor with melanoma. CDR3s include the opening cysteine and the closing phenylalanine or tryptophan. The D gene is left open where the match is weak. Clone size is not always given. Where it is, it says once, few, many or a class for expanded clones.

TRBD2,TRBV19,NA,TRBJ2-1,TGTGCCAGTCATAGTATATACCTAGCGGGGGAGAGCTCCTACAATGAGCAGTTCTTC,CASHSIYLAGESSYNEQFF
TRBD2,TRBV4-2,NA,TRBJ2-1,TGTGCCAGCAGCCAAGAACTAGCGGGGTTGGGTGAGCAGTTCTTC,CASSQELAGLGEQFF
TRBD1,TRBV29-1,NA,TRBJ1-2,TGCAGCGTTCCTTACGGACAGGGGGGGTATGGCTACACCTTC,CSVPYGQGGYGYTF
NA,TRBV6-1,NA,TRBJ1-1,TGTGCCAGCAGAACCAGGGATTGGGGCACTGAAGCTTTCTTT,CASRTRDWGTEAFF
NA,TRBV4-1,NA,TRBJ1-5,TGCGCCAGCAGCCATGGACATAGCAATCAGCCCCAGCATTTT,CASSHGHSNQPQHF
NA,TRBV7-9,NA,TRBJ1-4,TGTGCCAGCAGCTTAGTGGCCGGGTCGACTAATGAAAAACTGTTTTTT,CASSLVAGSTNEKLFF
TRBD1,TRBV5-6,NA,TRBJ1-4,TGTGCCAGCAGCCTCCGACAGGGCGGAACTAATGAAAAACTGTTTTTT,CASSLRQGGTNEKLFF
NA,TRBV7-3,NA,TRBJ2-5,TGTGCCAGCAGCTTATACCCCTCGGCGGGAATTGGAGAGACCCAGTACTTC,CASSLYPSAGIGETQYF
TRBD1,TRBV5-4,NA,TRBJ2-5,TGTGCCAGCAGCTGGGGACAGGGGGAGTTTGAGACCCAGTACTTC,CASSWGQGEFETQYF
TRBD2,TRBV6-4,NA,TRBJ2-2,TGTGCCACCCACTTGACGGGGGGGCGGACCGGGGAGCTGTTTTTT,CATHLTGGRTGELFF
NA,TRBV9,few,TRBJ2-3,TGTGCCAGCAGCCCAGAGGGTGGCGGAGATACGCAGTATTTT,CASSPEGGGDTQYF
TRBD1,TRBV19,NA,TRBJ1-2,TGTGCCAGTAGTTGGGGACAGGGAACGCTGGGCTACACCTTC,CASSWGQGTLGYTF
TRBD2,TRBV6-5,NA,TRBJ2-7,TGTGCCAGCAGTTACTCGGCTAGCGGTAACTACGAGCAGTACTTC,CASSYSASGNYEQYF
TRBD2,TRBV27,NA,TRBJ2-7,TGTGCCAGCAGTTTTGGAGCGGGAGGAACCTACGAGCAGTACTTC,CASSFGAGGTYEQYF
TRBD2,TRBV27,NA,TRBJ2-7,TGTGCCAGCAGTTTATCCGGCGGGAGTGGTGGCGAGCAGTACTTC,CASSLSGGSGGEQYF
TRBD2,TRBV27,few,TRBJ2-7,TGTGCCAGCAGTTTATCCGGGGGGGCTGGGGGTGAGCAGTACTTC,CASSLSGGAGGEQYF
TRBD2,TRBV6-5,NA,TRBJ2-1,TGTGCCAGCAGCCCCGTCACTAGCGGAAATGAGCAGTTCTTC,CASSPVTSGNEQFF
NA,TRBV19,NA,TRBJ2-5,TGTGCCAGTAGTACCCCGGGGTTTTTGACTAAAGAGACCCAGTACTTC,CASSTPGFLTKETQYF
NA,TRBV6-6,NA,TRBJ2-3,TGTGCCAGCAGTTTAGAGTCAGATACGCAGTATTTT,CASSLESDTQYF
TRBD2,TRBV13,NA,TRBJ2-3,TGTGCCGGCAAGACTAGCGGCACAGATACGCAGTATTTT,CAGKTSGTDTQYF
TRBD2,TRBV4-1,NA,TRBJ2-7,TGCGCCAGCAGCCAGGAGACTAGCGGATCCTACGAGCAGTACTTC,CASSQETSGSYEQYF
NA,TRBV5-1,NA,TRBJ2-2,TGCGCCAGCAGCTTGGAGGCAGGAGGTAACACCGGGGAGCTGTTTTTT,CASSLEAGGNTGELFF
TRBD1,TRBV29-1,NA,TRBJ2-1,TGCAGCGTTGAGGACAGGGATGATGAGCAGTTCTTC,CSVEDRDDEQFF
TRBD1,TRBV6-1,NA,TRBJ1-2,TGTGCCAGCAAACCTCCGGGACAGGGAGATGGCTACACCTTC,CASKPPGQGDGYTF
NA,TRBV25-1,NA,TRBJ2-3,TGTGCCAGCAGTGAACTGGCCCCAAGCGGGGATACGCAGTATTTT,CASSELAPSGDTQYF
NA,TRBV5-1,few,TRBJ1-1,TGCGCCAGCAGCTTGGATCAGGGTATGAACACTGAAGCTTTCTTT,CASSLDQGMNTEAFF
NA,TRBV5-1,NA,TRBJ2-5,TGCGCCAGCAGCTTGGTAAACTATCAAGAGACCCAGTACTTC,CASSLVNYQETQYF
TRBD2,TRBV28,few,TRBJ2-1,TGTGCCAGCAGTCCACTAGCGGGCGATGTCAATGAGCAGTTCTTC,CASSPLAGDVNEQFF
NA,TRBV7-2,medium-sized,TRBJ1-1,TGTGCCAGCAGCTTAGAGGTGGCGGGGGCTATGAACACTGAAGCTTTCTTT,CASSLEVAGAMNTEAFF
NA,TRBV28,NA,TRBJ1-5,TGTGCCAGCAGCCAGGGTTATCAGCCCCAGCATTTT,CASSQGYQPQHF
NA,TRBV15,NA,TRBJ1-1,TGTGCCACCAGCAGCATCACAGGAGCCTATGAAGCTTTCTTT,CATSSITGAYEAFF
NA,TRBV7-9,NA,TRBJ2-7,TGTGCCAGCAGCGACGGGAGAGACTACGAGCAGTACTTC,CASSDGRDYEQYF
TRBD1,TRBV19,NA,TRBJ1-1,TGTGCCAGTAGTTTGGGGACAGGGGGCCATCAGGACACTGAAGCTTTCTTT,CASSLGTGGHQDTEAFF
TRBD1,TRBV27,NA,TRBJ1-1,TGTGCCACCCGGCCAGGGGGGATGAACACTGAAGCTTTCTTT,CATRPGGMNTEAFF
TRBD1,TRBV10-2,NA,TRBJ1-4,TGCGCCAGCAGTGCGGGGACAGGGCCTGAAAAACTGTTTTTT,CASSAGTGPEKLFF
NA,TRBV5-1,NA,TRBJ2-7,TGCGCCAGCAGCTTGGAATCGGTCTACGAGCAGTACTTC,CASSLESVYEQYF
NA,TRBV2,NA,TRBJ2-3,TGTGCCAGCATGTACAGCTACACAGATACGCAGTATTTT,CASMYSYTDTQYF
NA,TRBV1,NA,TRBJ2-3,TGCACCAGCAGCCAAGGGCAGTCTGGCACAGATACGCAGTATTTT,CTSSQGQSGTDTQYF
NA,TRBV4-1,NA,TRBJ1-2,TGCGCCAGCAGCCAAGGTTCAGGGGCTCTGAGCGGCTACACCTTC,CASSQGSGALSGYTF
TRBD2,TRBV6-1,NA,TRBJ2-7,TGTGCCAGCAAAATAGCGGGGGTCGACGAGCAGTACTTC,CASKIAGVDEQYF
TRBD1,TRBV5-1,NA,TRBJ1-2,TGCGCCAGCAGCTTGGACAGGGGGCTTGGCTACACCTTC,CASSLDRGLGYTF
NA,TRBV27,NA,TRBJ1-2,TGTGCCAGCAGTTCGGACATCTTCTTTACGGATGGCTACACCTTC,CASSSDIFFTDGYTF
TRBD1,TRBV28,NA,TRBJ1-2,TGTGCCAGCAGTTTAATCGGCCAGGGGGCGGCTGGCTACACCTTC,CASSLIGQGAAGYTF
TRBD2,TRBV7-8,few,TRBJ2-3,TGTGCCAGCAGCCCCGGGGACGGACTAGCGCGAACCACAGATACGCAGTATTTT,CASSPGDGLARTTDTQYF
NA,TRBV7-9,NA,TRBJ2-6,TGTGCCAGCAGCTTAGTAGGAGGGTTTGGGGCCAACGTCCTGACTTTC,CASSLVGGFGANVLTF
NA,TRBV19,NA,TRBJ1-4,TGTGCCAGTAGTTCCGGGACTGCAACTAATGAAAAACTGTTTTTT,CASSSGTATNEKLFF
TRBD1,TRBV7-3,once,TRBJ2-7,TGTGCCAGCAGCTTTGGGACAGCGTACGAGCAGTACTTC,CASSFGTAYEQYF
TRBD2,TRBV27,NA,TRBJ2-1,TGTGCCAGCAGTTTCGGGACTAGCGGGATAAATGAGCAGTTCTTC,CASSFGTSGINEQFF
NA,TRBV6-5,NA,TRBJ1-1,TGCGCCAGCAGTTACCACCCGGAGGGCGCAGCTTTCTTT,CASSYHPEGAAFF
TRBD1,TRBV10-3,NA,TRBJ1-1,TGTGCCATCAGTGCACCCGAGACAGGGGACACTGAAGCTTTCTTT,CAISAPETGDTEAFF
TRBD2,TRBV2,NA,TRBJ2-1,TGTGCCAGCAGCGACGGACTAGTCAGCAATGAGCAGTTCTTC,CASSDGLVSNEQFF
TRBD2,TRBV13,NA,TRBJ2-7,TGTGCCAGCAGCCCCGTATCTGGAGCGGGAGGTTGGGAGCAGTACTTC,CASSPVSGAGGWEQYF